This T cell receptor (beta chain) is drawn from a study of identical twins (dated by TCRdb to 2015 to 2016). Regarding the complete study: TCR alpha and beta repertoires from monozygotic twins, unrelated adults of various ages and cord blood were deep-sequenced to test whether fetal clonotypes persist. Replicate twin experiments were performed at different times using different library preparation protocols to rule out contamination. The study at large found these results: A weaker excess of twin sharing was found in beta out-of-frame sequences because the signal-to-noise ratio was lowered by fewer shared sequences. Compared with coincidental sharing between unrelated individuals, an excess of low generation-probability sequences was observed among out-of-frame TCR alpha sequences shared between twins. Abundant cord blood beta clonotypes carried fewer insertions; young adult naive repertoires showed a weaker similar trend, while memory repertoires showed none. Because the same donors could not be followed over many years, the conclusions depended on cross-sectional statistical analysis. Zero-insertion analyses could be partly confounded by invariant T cells such as MAIT and iNKT, although diverse VJ usage argued against such confounding for most clonotypes. In monozygotic twins, out-of-frame TCR alpha sharing was systematically underestimated by recombination models, although the models agreed with sharing between unrelated individuals.

All donors were healthy Caucasians. The library was generated by 5' RACE. The instrument was an Illumina HiSeq 2000. A universal primer binding site was introduced by template switching, and a unique molecular identifier was present in the final cDNA, enabling accurate counting of TCR cDNA molecules. First-strand cDNA for TCR alpha and beta chains was synthesized from specific primers in the conserved constant-segment region. To control for contamination, every cDNA library was double barcoded, receiving both a SMART-Mk sample barcode and Illumina barcodes. TruSeq adapter sequences and Illumina sample barcodes were added in two successive PCR steps. Sequencing of the TCR alpha and beta cDNA libraries was done on the Illumina HiSeq platform using custom primers. The authors' pipeline ran thus. MiGEC processed the raw reads to extract unique molecular identifiers, while MiXCR was used to determine the CDR3 positions. For each individual, recombination models were inferred using an EM algorithm with the repgenHMM and IGoR tools. Shared clonotypes were analyzed with the tcR package in R, and sharing was normalized by the product of cloneset sizes. To study raw recombination free of thymic and clonal selection effects, out-of-frame nonproductive sequences were analyzed. The raw public data were reprocessed by TCRdb itself: fastp quality trimming at Q25, MiXCR clonotype calling, in-frame beta chains only. Rows with one shared CDR3 protein collapse into an entry with the most common genes and DNA. None of the V and J calls come from the authors' own analysis; TCRdb made them. Across this sample there are more than 1.5 million distinct CDR3 sequences, with under 35% seen only once. About 0.27% of the sample is held by the ten biggest clonotypes.

A word on this clonotype: Its recognized antigen is unknown. Qualities for individual bases were not recorded, and no much larger clone is one base off.

Here V drops 5 bases and J drops 4 bases, and the junction holds 10 bases not matched to any gene. Measured from the cysteine to the phenylalanine, the CDR3 is 14 residues long. The CDR3 DNA has 42 bases and is translated from base 1. Looking up the germline V gene (reference sequence) yields CDR1 DFQATT and CDR2 SNEGSKA. This clonotype was sampled from a newborn girl in good health. Sequencing was carried out using cord blood. The chain employs TRBV20-1 and TRBJ2-5; 7 nucleotides in the junction match TRBD2. The CDR3 here reads CSAEGLREVETQYF. The DNA sequence is TGCAGTGCTGAGGGACTACGCGAAGTAGAGACCCAGTACTTC.